This TCR beta chain was captured by sequencing in a study of blood T cell repertoires in COVID-19. Overall study: Acute and convalescent COVID-19 specimens originated in the United States, Italy and Spain. PBMCs, B-cell-depleted T cells, or T cells provided the cDNA or gDNA that made up the material.

Original handling: Amplification from reference gene primers served as the basis for estimated nucleated cell counts. Using immunoSEQ multiplex PCR, the repertoire was profiled, and TCRdb retains in-frame clones only, with some absent. V and J calls and clone size are copied from that table; D and trimming were computed from the DNA. The table records hundreds of thousands of clones, around 91% of them present only once. The V end lost 1 base, the J end lost 1 base, and 7 bases lay between the germline ends. Germline CDR1 is SGHNT and CDR2 is YENEEA. CDR3 length equals 14 residues. The chain is built from TRBV11-3 and TRBJ2-5; D unclear. Sequenced: peripheral blood. This clonotype was sampled from a woman aged 18 to 35 who had recovered from COVID-19. CDR3 sequence reads: CASSLVASQETQYF. The CDR3 DNA is TGTGCCAGCAGCTTAGTAGCTTCCCAAGAGACCCAGTACTTC.